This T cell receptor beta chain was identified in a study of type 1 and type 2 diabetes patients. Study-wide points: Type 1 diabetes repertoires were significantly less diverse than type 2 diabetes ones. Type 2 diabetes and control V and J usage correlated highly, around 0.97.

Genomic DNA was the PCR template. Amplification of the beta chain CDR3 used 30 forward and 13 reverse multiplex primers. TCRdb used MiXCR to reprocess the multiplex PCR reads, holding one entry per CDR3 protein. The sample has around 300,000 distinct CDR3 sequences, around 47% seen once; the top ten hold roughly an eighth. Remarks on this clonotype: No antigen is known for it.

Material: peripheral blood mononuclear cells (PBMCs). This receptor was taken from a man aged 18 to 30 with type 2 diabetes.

The CDR3, as DNA: TGTGCCAGCAGCGACAAAAGGGTTAGCAATCAGCCCCAGCATTTT. Its translation: CASSDKRVSNQPQHF. The J gene is TRBJ1-5, the V gene TRBV2; D remains ambiguous. V lost 6 bases to trimming and J lost 0 bases, with 12 bases between them. CDR1 is SNHLY and CDR2 is FYNNEI in the germline V gene. The CDR3 is 15 residues long.